These 21 T cell receptor beta chains came from one sample sequenced in a study of T cells in Graves' hyperthyroidism and ophthalmopathy. From RNA transcripts, TCR beta CDR3 regions were amplified. The HTBI primer set served for first-round RT-PCR of the TCR CDR3. Using its own MiXCR run on the multiplex PCR reads, TCRdb lists one record per CDR3 protein. The table includes hundreds of thousands of distinct CDR3 sequences, 11% to 15% detected once. Sequencing was carried out using blood. These receptors all come from a young woman with Graves' hyperthyroidism.

This sequence joins TRBV29-1 and TRBJ2-7; 7 bases are a match to TRBD1. The CDR3 covers 15 residues. CDR1 is SQVTM, CDR2 ANQGSEA, per germline. V shed 6 bases and J 1 base; nucleotides not matched to a gene: 12. CDR3 sequence: CSVRQGSGFSYEQYF. In DNA, the CDR3 is TGCAGCGTGCGACAGGGCTCGGGTTTTTCCTACGAGCAGTACTTC.

This clonotype has a count of ten or more. This chain links TRBV11-2 with TRBJ2-5, with TRBD2 matching 11 bases. The V gene's germline CDR1 is SGHAT and CDR2 FQNNGV. The CDR3 consists of 15 residues. With 2 bases clipped from V and 7 bases from J, the junction kept 6 bases outside the gene matches. CDR3 coding DNA: TGTGCCAGCAGCTTAATAGCGGGAGGGCCCGGGACCCAGTACTTC. Protein: CASSLIAGGPGTQYF.

There are many counts of this clonotype. The chain links TRBV10-3 to TRBJ2-1, with a possible D match to TRBD1 (6 bases). V was clipped by 6 bases and J by 0 bases, with 12 bases between them. Germline-derived CDR1 and CDR2 are ENHRY and SYGVKD. The CDR3 is made up of 15 amino acids. The DNA for the CDR3 is TGTGCCATCAGGCCCCAGGGGAGCTCCTACAATGAGCAGTTCTTC. It encodes CAIRPQGSSYNEQFF.

This clonotype was seen ten or more times. The CDR3 DNA reads TGTGCCAGCAGCCGACCGGGACAGGGCCAGCCCCAGCATTTT. The encoded protein is CASSRPGQGQPQHF. This chain uses TRBV3-1 with TRBJ1-5; 9 bases agree with TRBD1. The CDR3 is made up of 14 amino acids. With 4 bases clipped from V and 7 bases from J, the junction kept 5 bases outside the gene matches. CDR1 is LGHDT, CDR2 YNNKEL, per germline (reference sequence).

Many counts were recorded for this clonotype. CDR3 sequence (DNA): TGTGCCAGCAGTTTCGGGATAGCGGGAGGCAATGAGCAGTTCTTC. It specifies CASSFGIAGGNEQFF. The chain uses TRBV28 and TRBJ2-1; TRBD2 matches 10 bases. The CDR3 consists of 15 residues. V lost 3 bases and J lost 6; bases outside the gene matches: 5. Germline CDR1 and CDR2: MDHEN and SYDVKM.

This clonotype was observed at least ten times. The chain has TRBV30 and TRBJ2-7, with 9 nucleotides matching TRBD2. Germline-derived CDR1 and CDR2 are GTSNPN and SVGIG (reference sequence). This CDR3 region has 15 residues. With V trimmed by 0 bases and J by 4 bases, 7 bases remained unmatched. The DNA for the CDR3 is TGTGCCTGGAGTGTCAGGGGACTAGCTCGGTACGAGCAGTACTTC. Translated: CAWSVRGLARYEQYF.

This chain uses TRBV11-2 with TRBJ1-3; TRBD1 matches 8 bases. V lost 3 bases and J lost 8; bases outside the gene matches: 6. Germline V gene lookup returns CDR1 SGHAT and CDR2 FQNNGV. This CDR3 spans 14 amino acids. CDR3 region: CASSFGTGGHTIYF. CDR3 in DNA: TGTGCCAGCAGCTTTGGGACAGGCGGGCACACCATATATTTT.

The chain employs TRBV28 and TRBJ2-7; D gene ambiguous. CDR1 and CDR2 from the germline V gene are MDHEN and SYDVKM. The ends were cut back, 7 bases at V and 0 bases at J, with 16 bases in the middle. The CDR3 is 15 residues long. Here the CDR3 DNA reads TGTGCCAGCACCTCCGTGGGCACCTCCTCCTACGAGCAGTACTTC. Protein: CASTSVGTSSYEQYF.

This clonotype was detected a few times. The V gene is TRBV29-1, the J gene TRBJ1-3, with 8 bases aligning to TRBD1. Germline CDR1 and CDR2: SQVTM and ANQGSEA. This CDR3 spans 14 amino acids. V shed 7 bases and J 4 bases; nucleotides not matched to a gene: 9. The CDR3 region has the DNA TGCAGCGCCCTCACAGGGGGGAGAGGAAACACCATATATTTT. Its protein product is CSALTGGRGNTIYF. Variable domain in full (rest from reference TRBV29-1 and TRBJ1-3): SAVISQKPSRDICQRGTSLTIQCQVDSQVTMMFWYRQQPGQSLTLIATANQGSEATYESGFVIDKFPISRPNLTFSTLTVSNMSPEDSSIYLCSALTGGRGNTIYFGEGSWLTVV.

This clonotype was seen only a few times. The V call is TRBV4-1, the J call TRBJ1-4; no firm D call. V gave up 2 bases and J gave up 8 bases, with 9 bases separating them. This CDR3 contains 13 residues. CDR1 and CDR2 from the germline V gene are MGHRA and YSYEKL. Here the CDR3 reads CASSQLVVEKLFF. The CDR3 bases are TGCGCCAGCAGCCAATTAGTAGTCGAAAAACTGTTTTTT.

This clonotype was found many times. The chain links TRBV12-3 or TRBV12-4 to TRBJ2-7, with 9 positions matching TRBD2. V lost 5 bases to trimming and J lost 3 bases; unmatched junction nucleotides: 5. CDR3 size: 14 residues. The CDR3 region has the DNA TGTGCCAGCAGTCTCCGGACTAGCGACTACGAGCAGTACTTC. Amino acids: CASSLRTSDYEQYF.

This clonotype appeared many times. Relative to the germline gene, one junction end is altered; a read error may explain this. This rearrangement joins TRBV9 to TRBJ2-7; D might be TRBD1 (7 bases). Per germline, CDR1 SGDLS and CDR2 YYNGEE. This CDR3 has 15 amino acids. The CDR3: CASSPRGQGGYEQYF. The CDR3 DNA is TGCGCCAGCAGCCCCCGGGGGCAGGGGGGCTACGAGCAGTACTTC.

This clonotype was found a few times. The V call is TRBV5-1, the J call TRBJ2-5, with D perhaps assigned TRBD1 or TRBD2 (6 bases each). CDR1 and CDR2 from the germline V gene are SGHRS and YFSETQ. Between the trimmed V and J ends, which lost 3 bases and 4 bases, there was a span of 19 bases. The CDR3 loop spans 16 amino acids. In nucleotides, the CDR3 is TGCGCCAGCAGCTCCCGGGGGCCGCCCGAAGGAGAGACCCAGTACTTC. Translating it yields CASSSRGPPEGETQYF. Full variable domain (rest looked up from reference TRBV5-1 and TRBJ2-5): KAGVTQTPRYLIKTRGQQVTLSCSPISGHRSVSWYQQTPGQGLQFLFEYFSETQRNKGNFPGRFSGRQFSNSRSEMNVSTLELGDSALYLCASSSRGPPEGETQYFGPGTRLLVL.

The V and J genes are TRBV12-3 or TRBV12-4 and TRBJ2-5; 8 bases are a match to TRBD1. V lost 5 bases, J lost 5 bases, and 7 bases stayed unmatched. The CDR3 runs 14 residues. The CDR3 loop is CASSLTGAEETQYF. The CDR3 nucleotides read TGTGCCAGCAGTCTGACAGGGGCCGAGGAGACCCAGTACTTC.

This clonotype was counted at least ten times. The chain links TRBV7-2 to TRBJ2-2; 14 positions agree with TRBD2. V shed 2 bases, J shed 2 bases, and the junction held 7 bases outside the gene matches. CDR1 is SGHTA, CDR2 FQGNSA, per germline. The CDR3 runs 19 residues. The DNA for the CDR3 is TGTGCCAGCAGCTTATTTCTTGGGACTAGCGGGGGAAACACCGGGGAGCTGTTTTTT. Protein product: CASSLFLGTSGGNTGELFF.

V usage is TRBV7-6 and J usage is TRBJ2-7; 12 nucleotides line up with TRBD2. Losses at the gene ends were 0 bases for V and 0 bases for J; bases not matched to a gene: 3. CDR3 length equals 17 residues. In germline, CDR1 is SGHVS, CDR2 FNYEAQ. In DNA form, the CDR3 reads TGTGCCAGCAGCTTAGCCCTGACTAGCGGGAGCTCCTACGAGCAGTACTTC. Its protein is CASSLALTSGSSYEQYF. Full variable domain (remainder filled in from reference TRBV7-6 and TRBJ2-7): GAGVSQSPRYKVTKRGQDVALRCDPISGHVSLYWYRQALGQGPEFLTYFNYEAQQDKSGLPNDRFSAERPEGSISTLTIQRTEQRDSAMYRCASSLALTSGSSYEQYFGPGTRLTVT.

Many counts were recorded for this clonotype. This chain connects TRBV6-2 or TRBV6-3 to TRBJ1-1, with D uncertain. V was clipped by 5 bases and J by 0 bases, with 7 bases between them. There are 13 residues in the CDR3. Germline-derived CDR1 and CDR2 are MNHEY and SVGEGT. CDR3 sequence (DNA): TGTGCCAGCAGTCGACGGATGAACACTGAAGCTTTCTTT. Its protein is CASSRRMNTEAFF.

This clonotype has at least ten counts. The V and J genes are TRBV11-2 and TRBJ2-5, with D possibly TRBD2 on 5 matching bases. Trimming took off 5 bases at V and 5 bases at J, with 12 bases between the two ends. CDR3 length equals 13 residues. CDR1 is SGHAT and CDR2 is FQNNGV in the germline V gene. CDR3 DNA sequence: TGTGCCAGCAGCCAGGAGTGGGAGGAGACCCAGTACTTC. Its translation is CASSQEWEETQYF. The full variable domain, with the rest looked up from reference TRBV11-2 and TRBJ2-5, is EAGVAQSPRYKIIEKRQSVAFWCNPISGHATLYWYQQILGQGPKLLIQFQNNGVVDDSQLPKDRFSAERLKGVDSTLKIQPAKLEDSAVYLCASSQEWEETQYFGPGTRLLVL.

The gene calls are TRBV19 and TRBJ1-5, with D possibly matching TRBD1 (5 bases). The CDR3 runs 14 residues. CDR1 and CDR2 (germline): LNHDA, SQIVND (reference sequence). The V and J ends lost 9 bases and 5 bases respectively, with 17 bases between them. The CDR3 loop reads CASETGERYQPQHF. As DNA, the CDR3 is TGTGCCAGCGAGACGGGGGAACGGTATCAGCCCCAGCATTTT.

This clonotype was observed a few times. The CDR3: CASTSPGQIYGYTF. DNA for the CDR3: TGTGCCAGTACTAGCCCTGGACAGATTTATGGCTACACCTTC. The V and J genes are TRBV19 and TRBJ1-2; maybe TRBD1 (6 bases). Per germline, CDR1 LNHDA and CDR2 SQIVND (reference sequence). The CDR3 is 14 residues long. V dropped 7 bases and J dropped 5 bases, with 17 bases sitting between them.

The sample holds a few counts of this clonotype. The rearrangement joins TRBV15 to TRBJ1-2; D is uncertain. Germline CDR1 reads LNHNV; CDR2 reads YYDKDF (reference sequence). V lost 4 bases and J lost 2, with 5 bases in between. CDR3 length equals 12 residues. The CDR3 DNA is TGTGCCACCAGCAATGGGAACTATGGCTACACCTTC. Its translation: CATSNGNYGYTF. Drawing the rest from reference TRBV15 and TRBJ1-2, the complete variable domain is DAMVIQNPRYQVTQFGKPVTLSCSQTLNHNVMYWYQQKSSQAPKLLFHYYDKDFNNEADTPDNFQSRRPNTSFCFLDIRSPGLGDTAMYLCATSNGNYGYTFGSGTRLTVV.